The sequence of this TCR beta chain was determined in a study of blood T cells in healthy people across ages (dated by TCRdb to about 2015). About the investigation overall: In model experiments, template switching captured roughly one uniquely barcoded TCR beta cDNA molecule for every two T cells. Age-related changes in TCR beta repertoire diversity were measured in the study by deep sequencing normalized with unique cDNA molecular identifiers. To avoid experimental bias, donors of different ages were distributed randomly across sequencing lanes. Using the same blood draw, the study looked at two additional independent replicas of 1 million unique cDNA reads for two donors, one aged 18 to 30 and the other aged 80 or older. Four age groups were formed from the donors: young (average approximately 16 years), middle-aged (approximately 39), aged (roughly 59) and long-lived (about 75). The full study reports these points: Because profiling used bulk unsorted PBMCs, naive and antigen-experienced compartments could not be compared conclusively. The long-lived group showed more naive CD4+ T cells, fewer expanded clones and increased TCR diversity than the aged group, suggesting age selection. Donor CMV infection status was unknown, potentially confounding age-related changes in expanded clonotypes. Observed TCR beta diversity per million T cells fell roughly linearly with age, and a significant reduction was already apparent by age about 38. Estimates of total diversity based on one million sequenced T cells were considered lower bounds and underestimates. Observed TCR beta diversity correlated strongly with the percentage of naive T cells measured by flow cytometry.

Taken from cysteine to phenylalanine, the CDR3 has 14 residues. The only DNA kept is the CDR3, 42 bases in frame from the first base. For CDR1 and CDR2, the germline V gene (reference sequence) lists DFQATT and SNEGSKA. The approximately 41 donors, aged roughly 6 to 95 years, were systemically healthy Caucasian individuals from Russia. Roughly 9.5 milliliters of peripheral blood were drawn from each donor into EDTA-treated Vacutainer tubes. Ficoll-Paque density-gradient centrifugation was used to isolate PBMCs, with at least 6 million obtained per sample. Trizol reagent was used to extract total RNA from the PBMCs, yielding at least 6 micrograms per sample. For every donor, an aliquot of PBMCs went through flow cytometry to measure the percentages of naive CD45RAhigh/CD27high T cells. Library preparation used 5' RACE. The sequencer was an Illumina HiSeq 2500. A second PCR of roughly 7 to 11 cycles was performed with a sample-barcoded 5' primer and a J-beta primer mix. A unique molecular identifier was introduced onto each TCR beta cDNA molecule by a template-switch 5' adaptor carrying 12 random nucleotides. Each sample yielded at least 2.5 million CDR3-containing paired-end reads. All of the RNA was converted into first-strand cDNA using the Mint cDNA synthesis kit, with a TRBC-specific oligonucleotide serving as the primer. After uracil-DNA glycosylase treatment, a first 18-cycle PCR used universal primers M1SS and BC2_uni_R on all cDNA. On the study's bioinformatics: For normalization, 1 million high-quality reads, each with a distinct molecular identifier, were randomly selected from each sample. Instead of being binned into consensus sequences, reads that shared molecular identifiers were thrown out. MiTCR, set to a Q25 quality threshold and the strictest error-elimination algorithm, was used for CDR3 identification, clonotype clustering and error correction. A nonparametric unseen species model with Euler transformation was used to estimate lower-bound total TCR beta diversity. The public sequencing data were trimmed at Q25 with fastp and processed into clonotypes with MiXCR by TCRdb, which kept only in-frame beta chains. Rows matching on CDR3 protein sequence are summarized as one entry with the most common DNA and genes. TCRdb assigned the V and J calls; the authors' analysis was not used. The sample table contains 650,000 to 1,000,000 distinct CDR3 sequences; only one count was recorded for under 40% of them. Of the sample, 10% to 15% is held by the ten largest clones.

This clonotype was detected a few times. The antigen this receptor binds is unknown. Within one base of it there is no much larger clone, and no base qualities were kept. Recombination connected TRBV20-1 to TRBJ2-4; TRBD2 agrees with 12 junctional bases. The J call is doubtful: the DNA matches TRBJ2-7 better. The receptor was derived from a man between 18 and 35 years old in good health. The sample consisted of blood. The CDR3 protein: CSVWLTSGGYEQYF. Read as DNA, the sequence is TGCAGTGTTTGGCTGACTAGCGGGGGCTACGAGCAGTACTTC.